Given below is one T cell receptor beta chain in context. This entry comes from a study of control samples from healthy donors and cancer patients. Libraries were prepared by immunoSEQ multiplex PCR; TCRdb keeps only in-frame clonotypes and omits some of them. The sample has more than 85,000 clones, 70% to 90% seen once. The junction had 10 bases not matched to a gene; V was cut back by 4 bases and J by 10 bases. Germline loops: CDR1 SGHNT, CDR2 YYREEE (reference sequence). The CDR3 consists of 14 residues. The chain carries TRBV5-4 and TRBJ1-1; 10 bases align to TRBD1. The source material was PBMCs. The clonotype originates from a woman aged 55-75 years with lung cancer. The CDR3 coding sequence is TGTGCCAGCAGCGTCCCGGGACAGGGGCCGGGAGCTTTCTTT. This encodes CASSVPGQGPGAFF.